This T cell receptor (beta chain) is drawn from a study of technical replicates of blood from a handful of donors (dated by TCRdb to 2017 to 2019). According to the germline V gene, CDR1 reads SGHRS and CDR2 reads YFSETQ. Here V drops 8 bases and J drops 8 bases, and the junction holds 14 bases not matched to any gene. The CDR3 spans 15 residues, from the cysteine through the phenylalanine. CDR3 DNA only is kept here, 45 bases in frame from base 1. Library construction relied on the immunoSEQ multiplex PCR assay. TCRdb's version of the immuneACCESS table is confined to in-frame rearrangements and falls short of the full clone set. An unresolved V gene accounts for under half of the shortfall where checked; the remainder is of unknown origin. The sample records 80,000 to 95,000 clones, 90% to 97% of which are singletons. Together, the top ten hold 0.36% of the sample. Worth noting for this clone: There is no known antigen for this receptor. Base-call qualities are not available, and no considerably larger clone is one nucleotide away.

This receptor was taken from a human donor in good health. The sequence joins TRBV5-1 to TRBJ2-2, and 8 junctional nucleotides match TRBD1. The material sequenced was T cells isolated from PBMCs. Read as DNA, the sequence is TGCGCCAGTCAGGGGGCGGATACGGGAACGGGGGAGCTGTTTTTT. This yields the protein CASQGADTGTGELFF. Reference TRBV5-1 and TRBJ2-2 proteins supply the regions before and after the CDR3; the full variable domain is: KAGVTQTPRYLIKTRGQQVTLSCSPISGHRSVSWYQQTPGQGLQFLFEYFSETQRNKGNFPGRFSGRQFSNSRSEMNVSTLELGDSALYLCASQGADTGTGELFFGEGSRLTVL.